A selection of T cell receptor beta chains follows, all from one sample in a study of T cells in Graves' hyperthyroidism and ophthalmopathy. TCRdb re-derived calls from the multiplex PCR reads in MiXCR, one entry per CDR3 protein. The data contain about 200,000 distinct CDR3 sequences, 15% to 20% of them singletons. What was sequenced was blood. The receptors here all came from a man aged 45-65 years with Graves' hyperthyroidism. The CDR3 runs from the conserved cysteine through the conserved F or W.

TRBV7-9 CASPSLGRVTGELFF
TRBV7-3 CASSLISGGPGELFF
TRBV20-1 CSALGGGAKETQYF
TRBV10-2 CASSEFGTQYF
TRBV7-2 CASSLALYRGKNNEQFF
TRBV2 CASSLRAIYEQYF
TRBV2 CASSESGAGIQYF
TRBV20-1 CSASADQETQYF
TRBV5-1 CTSSLAGTSEETQYF
TRBV18 CASSWGSNTGELFF
TRBV30 CAWSTLGNTIYF
TRBV3-1 CASSQSRGMARSYNEQFF
TRBV29-1 CRASGNGNEQFF
TRBV6-1 CASSPVAGAGVSYEQYF
TRBV5-1 CASSRNLLNTEAFF
TRBV7-2 CASSFAGRTDTQYF
TRBV5-5 CASSPLRASYEQYF
TRBV20-1 CSASRLAGTNEQFF
TRBV20-1 CSARIGWGNQPQHF
TRBV20-1 CSANTGYNEQFF
TRBV6-2/TRBV6-3 CASNTPGLGTEAFF
TRBV7-2 CASSYWTSGSYEQYF
TRBV11-2 CASSLDYAGTGGRNTEAFF
TRBV27 CASSLILPGNTEAFF
TRBV28 CASSPDRINQPQHF
TRBV7-9 CASSPLRGSVPQNTGELFF
TRBV6-5 CASSYSFYVGGKETQYF
TRBV10-3 CARDLGGQETQYF
TRBV6-1 CASSGRTYQQYF
TRBV3-1 CASRLAGIADTQYF
TRBV7-6 CASSLRIAGELFF
TRBV7-9 CASSYERESGYEQYF
TRBV7-9 CASSHPRGAGNTIYF
TRBV4-2 CASSQDHNGYTF
TRBV5-5 CASSLGGTYHNEQFF
TRBV5-5 CASSPAGQVSYNEQFF
TRBV20-1 CSAGGSSYNEQFF
TRBV9 CASSPRGDGGSYEQYF
TRBV3-1 CASSHSRRAEETQYF
TRBV6-2/TRBV6-3 CANRSPGGDTQYF
TRBV28 CASTLPLLRRGNQPQHF
TRBV20-1 CSASRGLYEQYF
TRBV20-1 CSARPALDASSYNSPLHF
TRBV20-1 CSAPFPGVTGELFF
TRBV12-3/TRBV12-4 CASSLWGNTEAFF
TRBV18 CASSLQGGSYNEQFF
TRBV7-2 CASSLATRGDGGGGTQYF
TRBV20-1 CSAGLTSAYNEQFF
TRBV28 CASSTPRGRNQPQHF
TRBV4-2 CASSGLASDTQYF
TRBV4-3 CASSRTIQGEESYTF
TRBV20-1 CSAERGGYSTDTQYF
TRBV20-1 CSARGLGSAKYSNQPQHF
TRBV2 CASSVRAGYYGYTF
TRBV20-1 CSAMFYQETQYF